The 14 T cell receptor beta chains presented below share a single source sample, sequenced in a study of CDR3 diversity in severe acne. Each CDR3 protein gets one entry after TCRdb re-called the PCR reads with MiXCR. The sample has about 85,000 distinct CDR3 sequences, around half seen once. The sample consisted of blood. These receptors all stem from a male donor in good health, serving as a control.

This clonotype was picked up one time. The J gene is TRBJ1-5, the V gene TRBV5-1; D is uncertain. Germline-derived CDR1 and CDR2 are SGHRS and YFSETQ. The ends were cut back, 0 bases at V and 1 base at J, with 8 bases in the middle. The CDR3 runs 15 residues. CDR3 loop: CASSLAGSSNQPQHF. Here the CDR3 DNA reads TGCGCCAGCAGCTTGGCCGGTAGCAGCAATCAGCCCCAGCATTTT.

V and J are TRBV19 and TRBJ1-2, with D maybe TRBD1 (6 bases). CDR1 is LNHDA, CDR2 SQIVND, per germline (reference sequence). The CDR3 has 15 residues. Deletions cut 6 bases from V and 7 bases from J, with 21 bases between. The CDR3 DNA reads TGTGCCAGTAGCCGAAAGCGGGACATCGCCGCTGGCTACACCTTC. The encoded protein is CASSRKRDIAAGYTF.

This clonotype was found once. This CDR3 reads CATSQGLYEQYF. The CDR3 nucleotides read TGTGCCACCAGCCAGGGACTCTACGAGCAGTACTTC. The chain joins TRBV15 to TRBJ2-7, with a possible D match to TRBD2 (6 bases). The germline V gene has CDR1 LNHNV and CDR2 YYDKDF (reference sequence). The CDR3 spans 12 residues. V was shortened by 5 bases and J by 3 bases, with 8 bases between the two germline ends.

V and J are TRBV24-1 and TRBJ1-5, with D possibly being TRBD1 (5 bases). Germline CDR1 and CDR2: KGHDR and SFDVKD. This CDR3 is 14 amino acids long. Trimming cost V 3 bases and J 7 bases, with 12 bases left between them. CDR3 residues: CATSDLVGGQPQHF. The CDR3 nucleotides are TGTGCCACCAGTGATCTTGTCGGGGGGCAGCCCCAGCATTTT.

By its share, this clonotype is medium-sized. The chain combines TRBV6-1 with TRBJ2-7, with D possibly matching TRBD1 (6 bases). With 5 bases removed from V and 0 bases from J, the gap between germline ends came to 11 bases. CDR1 and CDR2 from the germline V gene are MNHNS and SASEGT. This CDR3 is 14 amino acids long. The CDR3 DNA is TGTGCCAGCAGTAAAAGAGGGGGCTCCTACGAGCAGTACTTC. This gives the protein CASSKRGGSYEQYF.

The CDR3 here is CASSPAGTRKETQYF. CDR3 coding DNA: TGTGCCAGCTCACCAGCCGGGACTCGCAAAGAGACCCAGTACTTC. The chain joins TRBV18 to TRBJ2-5; tentatively, D is TRBD2 (6 bases). Between the trimmed V and J ends, which lost 2 bases and 3 bases, there was a span of 13 bases. The CDR3 is made up of 15 amino acids. Per germline, CDR1 KGHSH and CDR2 LQKENI.

V usage is TRBV6-5 and J usage is TRBJ1-1; D gene ambiguous. CDR1 and CDR2 (germline): MNHEY, SVGAGI. V dropped 5 bases and J dropped 8 bases, with 9 bases sitting between them. This CDR3 is 11 amino acids long. The CDR3 DNA sequence: TGTGCCAGCAGTACGGGTATGGAAGCTTTCTTT. It is translated as CASSTGMEAFF.

This clonotype was recorded only once. V usage is TRBV7-9 and J usage is TRBJ1-4; 7 positions match TRBD1. Germline V gene lookup returns CDR1 SEHNR and CDR2 FQNEAQ (reference sequence). CDR3 length: 15 amino acids. V lost 5 bases, J lost 4 bases, and 7 bases stayed unmatched. The DNA for the CDR3 is TGTGCCAGCAGCATTGGGACAGTCGGTAATGAAAAACTGTTTTTT. This codes for CASSIGTVGNEKLFF.

Worth noting for this clonotype: At one boundary the junction diverges from the germline segment, which might be a read error. V and J are TRBV6-5 and TRBJ1-2; 7 bases agree with TRBD1. The CDR3 is 23 residues long. Per germline, CDR1 MNHEY and CDR2 SVGAGI. The CDR3, as DNA: TGTGCCAGCAGTTACGCCCGCATGGCGGGCGTAACTGCTGGCACAGAACAGGGGAATGGCTACACTTTC. The encoded protein is CASSYARMAGVTAGTEQGNGYTF.

The chain has TRBV10-3 and TRBJ1-1; D gene ambiguous. The CDR3 is 14 amino acids. Germline V gene data show CDR1 as ENHRY and CDR2 as SYGVKD. The ends were cut back, 10 bases at V and 1 base at J, with 16 bases in the middle. The CDR3 is CASDTGLKNTEAFF. The CDR3 DNA is TGTGCCAGCGATACCGGGCTCAAGAACACTGAAGCTTTCTTT.

This clonotype was observed a handful of times. The rearrangement uses TRBV20-1 and TRBJ2-7; 8 bases line up with TRBD1. The CDR3 extends over 14 amino acids. After removal of 1 base from V and 4 bases from J, the junction contained 6 bases not matched to a gene. Germline CDR1 reads DFQATT; CDR2 reads SNEGSKA (reference sequence). This CDR3 reads CSARGTGSGYEQYF. The CDR3 nucleotides read TGCAGTGCTAGAGGGACAGGGTCAGGGTACGAGCAGTACTTC.

There are a few counts of this clonotype. The rearrangement links TRBV4-1 to TRBJ1-2, with 8 bases fitting TRBD1. Trimming removed 4 bases from V and 2 bases from J; junction bases left unmatched: 6. The CDR3 runs 15 residues. Per the germline V gene, CDR1 is MGHRA and CDR2 is YSYEKL. CDR3 nucleotide sequence: TGCGCCAGCAGCCCGCAGGACAGGGCCAACTATGGCTACACCTTC. This translates into CASSPQDRANYGYTF.

The chain uses TRBV7-6 and TRBJ2-7, with D possibly being TRBD1 (5 bases). This CDR3 has 13 residues. Germline V gives CDR1 SGHVS, CDR2 FNYEAQ. Trimming removed 6 bases from V and 5 bases from J, with 14 bases in between. CDR3 DNA sequence: TGTGCCAGCAGGGCAGGGAATCGAGACGAGCAGTACTTC. It yields the protein CASRAGNRDEQYF.

To note about this clonotype: Compared with germline, one end of the junction differs, possibly owing to a read error. V is TRBV7-2 and J is TRBJ2-5; D unresolved. The CDR3 length is 12 residues. Per germline, CDR1 SGHTA and CDR2 FQGNSA. CDR3 DNA sequence: TGCGCCAGCAGTACACCCCAAGAGGCCCAGTACTTC. It codes for CASSTPQEAQYF.